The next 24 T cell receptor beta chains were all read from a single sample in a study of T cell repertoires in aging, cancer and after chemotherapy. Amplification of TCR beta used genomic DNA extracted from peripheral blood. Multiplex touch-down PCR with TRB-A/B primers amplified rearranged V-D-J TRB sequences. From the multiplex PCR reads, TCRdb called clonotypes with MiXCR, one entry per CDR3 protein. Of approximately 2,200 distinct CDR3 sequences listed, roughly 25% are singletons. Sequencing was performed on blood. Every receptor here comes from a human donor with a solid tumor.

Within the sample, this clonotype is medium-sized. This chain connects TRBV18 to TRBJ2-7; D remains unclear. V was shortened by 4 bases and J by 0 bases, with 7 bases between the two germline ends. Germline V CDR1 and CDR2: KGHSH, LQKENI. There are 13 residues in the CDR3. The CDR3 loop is CASSLTGSYEQYF. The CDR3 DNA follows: TGTGCCAGCTCACTGACGGGCTCCTACGAGCAGTACTTC. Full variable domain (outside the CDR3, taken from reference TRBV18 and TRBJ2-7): NAGVMQNPRHLVRRRGQEARLRCSPMKGHSHVYWYRQLPEEGLKFMVYLQKENIIDESGMPKERFSAEFPKEGPSILRIQQVVRGDSAAYFCASSLTGSYEQYFGPGTRLTVT.

The chain's CDR3 is CASSLGQLNYEQYF. CDR3 nucleotides: TGCGCCAGCAGCTTGGGGCAGCTTAACTACGAGCAGTACTTC. The chain has TRBV5-1 and TRBJ2-7, with D hard to call. This CDR3 spans 14 amino acids. Per germline, CDR1 SGHRS and CDR2 YFSETQ. Trimming pared 0 bases from V and 3 bases from J, leaving 10 bases between. The variable domain in full, completed from reference TRBV5-1 and TRBJ2-7, reads KAGVTQTPRYLIKTRGQQVTLSCSPISGHRSVSWYQQTPGQGLQFLFEYFSETQRNKGNFPGRFSGRQFSNSRSEMNVSTLELGDSALYLCASSLGQLNYEQYFGPGTRLTVT.

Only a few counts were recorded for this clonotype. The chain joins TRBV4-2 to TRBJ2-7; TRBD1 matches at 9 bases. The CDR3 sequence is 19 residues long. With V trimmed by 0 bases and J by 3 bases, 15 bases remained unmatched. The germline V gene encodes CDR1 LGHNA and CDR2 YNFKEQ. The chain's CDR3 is CASSQDLPFTGGLFYEQYF. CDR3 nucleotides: TGTGCCAGCAGCCAAGATCTCCCATTCACAGGGGGCTTGTTCTACGAGCAGTACTTC.

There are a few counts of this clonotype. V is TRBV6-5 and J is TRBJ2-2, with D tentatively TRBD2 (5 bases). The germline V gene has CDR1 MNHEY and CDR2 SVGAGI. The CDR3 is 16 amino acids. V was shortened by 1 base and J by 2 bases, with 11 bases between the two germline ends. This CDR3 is CASSYFGLQNTGELFF. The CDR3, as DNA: TGTGCCAGCAGTTACTTTGGACTCCAAAACACCGGGGAGCTGTTTTTT.

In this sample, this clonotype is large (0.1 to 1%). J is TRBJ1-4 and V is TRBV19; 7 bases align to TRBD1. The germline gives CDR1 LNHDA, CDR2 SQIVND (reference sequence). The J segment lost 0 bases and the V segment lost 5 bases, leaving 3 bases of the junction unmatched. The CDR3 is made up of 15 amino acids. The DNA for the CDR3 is TGTGCCAGTAGTGGGGGACAGTCAACTAATGAAAAACTGTTTTTT. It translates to CASSGGQSTNEKLFF.

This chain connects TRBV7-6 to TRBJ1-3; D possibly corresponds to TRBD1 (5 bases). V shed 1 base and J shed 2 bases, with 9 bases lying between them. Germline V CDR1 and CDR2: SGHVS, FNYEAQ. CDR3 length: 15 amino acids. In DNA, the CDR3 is TGTGCCAGCAGCTTAGTCCAGGGACCTGGAAACACCATATATTTT. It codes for CASSLVQGPGNTIYF.

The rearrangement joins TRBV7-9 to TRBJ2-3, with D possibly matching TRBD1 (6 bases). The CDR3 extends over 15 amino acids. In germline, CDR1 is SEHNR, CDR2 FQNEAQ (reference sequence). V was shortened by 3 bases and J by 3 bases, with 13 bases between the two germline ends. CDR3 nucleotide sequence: TGTGCCAGCAGCTTTACAGGGCCTCGGACAGATACGCAGTATTTT. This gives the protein CASSFTGPRTDTQYF.

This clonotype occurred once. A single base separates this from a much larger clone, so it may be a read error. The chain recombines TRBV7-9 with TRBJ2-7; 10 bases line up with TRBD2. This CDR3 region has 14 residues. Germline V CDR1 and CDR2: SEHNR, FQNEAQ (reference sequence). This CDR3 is CGSSYSGGAYEQYF. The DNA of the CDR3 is TGTGGCAGCAGCTACAGCGGGGGGGCCTACGAGCAGTACTTC.

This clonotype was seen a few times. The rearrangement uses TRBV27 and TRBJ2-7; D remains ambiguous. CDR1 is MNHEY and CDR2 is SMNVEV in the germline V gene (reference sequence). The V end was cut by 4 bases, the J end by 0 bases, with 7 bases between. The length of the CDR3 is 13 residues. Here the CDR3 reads CASSSPTSYEQYF. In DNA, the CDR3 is TGTGCCAGCAGTTCCCCGACCTCCTACGAGCAGTACTTC.

DNA of the CDR3: TGTGCCATCAGTTGGGGGACTCAAGAGACCCAGTACTTC. Residues: CAISWGTQETQYF. This chain connects TRBV10-3 to TRBJ2-5, with a weak D call TRBD2 (6 bases). CDR3 size: 13 residues. Germline loops: CDR1 ENHRY, CDR2 SYGVKD. The V and J ends lost 5 bases and 2 bases respectively, with 9 bases between them.

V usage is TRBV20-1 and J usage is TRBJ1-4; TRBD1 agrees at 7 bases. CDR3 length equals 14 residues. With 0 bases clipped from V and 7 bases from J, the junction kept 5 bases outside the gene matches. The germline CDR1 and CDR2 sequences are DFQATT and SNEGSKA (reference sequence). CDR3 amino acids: CSARDSRGAEKLFF. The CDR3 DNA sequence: TGCAGTGCTAGAGATTCCAGGGGGGCTGAAAAACTGTTTTTT.

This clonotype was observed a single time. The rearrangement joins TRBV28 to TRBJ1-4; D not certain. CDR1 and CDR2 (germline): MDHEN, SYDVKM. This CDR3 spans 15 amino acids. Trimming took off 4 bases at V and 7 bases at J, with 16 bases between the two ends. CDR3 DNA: TGTGCCAGCAGTTCCTCAACCCGAGGCTTTGAAAAACTGTTTTTT. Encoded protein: CASSSSTRGFEKLFF. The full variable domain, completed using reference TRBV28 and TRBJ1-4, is DVKVTQSSRYLVKRTGEKVFLECVQDMDHENMFWYRQDPGLGLRLIYFSYDVKMKEKGDIPEGYSVSREKKERFSLILESASTNQTSMYLCASSSSTRGFEKLFFGSGTQLSVL.

The CDR3 bases are TGTGCCAGCAGTTATTACGGTGGACAGGGACGACGAGATTCACCCCTCCACTTT. Protein sequence: CASSYYGGQGRRDSPLHF. This chain connects TRBV6-5 to TRBJ1-6; 8 nucleotides align to TRBD1. CDR1 MNHEY and CDR2 SVGAGI come from the germline V gene. The CDR3 is 18 residues long. Trimming cost V 3 bases and J 8 bases; bases outside gene matches: 15.

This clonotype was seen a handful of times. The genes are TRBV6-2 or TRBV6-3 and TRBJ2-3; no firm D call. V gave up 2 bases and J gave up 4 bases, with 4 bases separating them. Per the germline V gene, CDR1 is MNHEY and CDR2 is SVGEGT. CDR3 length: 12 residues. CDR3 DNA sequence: TGTGCCAGCAGTTACGTCGCAGATACGCAGTATTTT. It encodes CASSYVADTQYF.

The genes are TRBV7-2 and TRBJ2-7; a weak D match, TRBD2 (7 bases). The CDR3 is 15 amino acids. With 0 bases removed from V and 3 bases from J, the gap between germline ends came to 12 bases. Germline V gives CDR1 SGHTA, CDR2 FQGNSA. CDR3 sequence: CASSLAAGADYEQYF. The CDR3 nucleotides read TGTGCCAGCAGCTTAGCGGCGGGGGCCGACTACGAGCAGTACTTC.

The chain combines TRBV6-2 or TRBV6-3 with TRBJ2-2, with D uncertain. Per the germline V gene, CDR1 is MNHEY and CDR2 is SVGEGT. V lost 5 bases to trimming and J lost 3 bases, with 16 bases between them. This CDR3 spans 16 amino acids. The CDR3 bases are TGTGCCAGCAGTACCGGGCCATCCCTTGACACCGGGGAGCTGTTTTTT. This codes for CASSTGPSLDTGELFF.

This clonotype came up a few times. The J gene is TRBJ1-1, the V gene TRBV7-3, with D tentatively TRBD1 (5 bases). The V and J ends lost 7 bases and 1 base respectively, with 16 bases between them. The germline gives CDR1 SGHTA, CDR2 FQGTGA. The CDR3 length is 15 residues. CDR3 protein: CASTPIGARNTEAFF. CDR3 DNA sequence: TGTGCCAGCACCCCAATAGGGGCACGGAACACTGAAGCTTTCTTT.

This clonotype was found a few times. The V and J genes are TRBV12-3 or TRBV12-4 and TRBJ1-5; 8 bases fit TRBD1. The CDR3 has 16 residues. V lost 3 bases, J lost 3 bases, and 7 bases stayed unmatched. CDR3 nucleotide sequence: TGTGCCAGCAGTTTTAGGACAGGGAATCTCAATCAGCCCCAGCATTTT. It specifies CASSFRTGNLNQPQHF.

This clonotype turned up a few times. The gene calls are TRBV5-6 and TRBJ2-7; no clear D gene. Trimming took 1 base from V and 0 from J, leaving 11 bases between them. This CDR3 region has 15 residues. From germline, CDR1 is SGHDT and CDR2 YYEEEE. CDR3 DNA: TGTGCCAGCAGCTTGTTTAACAGAGACTCCTACGAGCAGTACTTC. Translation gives CASSLFNRDSYEQYF.

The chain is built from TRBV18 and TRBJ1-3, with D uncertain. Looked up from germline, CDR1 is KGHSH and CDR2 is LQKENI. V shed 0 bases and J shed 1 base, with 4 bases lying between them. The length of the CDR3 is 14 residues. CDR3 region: CASSPPNSGNTIYF. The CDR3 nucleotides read TGTGCCAGCTCACCACCGAATTCTGGAAACACCATATATTTT.

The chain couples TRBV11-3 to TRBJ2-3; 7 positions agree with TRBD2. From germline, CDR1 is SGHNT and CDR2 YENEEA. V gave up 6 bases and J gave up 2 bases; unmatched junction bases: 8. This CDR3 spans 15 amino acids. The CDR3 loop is CASSPGLLHTDTQYF. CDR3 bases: TGTGCCAGCAGTCCGGGACTACTCCACACAGATACGCAGTATTTT.

CDR3 loop: CASSFPASGGRVGEETQYF. The CDR3 bases are TGTGCCAGCAGCTTCCCGGCTAGCGGGGGTAGAGTTGGCGAAGAGACCCAGTACTTC. The chain links TRBV7-9 to TRBJ2-5; 10 bases are a match to TRBD2. V was pared by 3 bases and J by 3 bases, with 16 bases of the junction left unmatched. The CDR3 is 19 amino acids. Germline CDR1 is SEHNR and CDR2 is FQNEAQ (reference sequence).

Here the CDR3 DNA reads TGTGCCATCAGCCTGACACAGCAAGAGACCCAGTACTTC. Translated, it gives CAISLTQQETQYF. This chain links TRBV10-3 with TRBJ2-5; no definite D call. With 6 bases removed from V and 2 bases from J, the gap between germline ends came to 10 bases. Germline CDR1 reads ENHRY; CDR2 reads SYGVKD. This CDR3 region has 13 residues.

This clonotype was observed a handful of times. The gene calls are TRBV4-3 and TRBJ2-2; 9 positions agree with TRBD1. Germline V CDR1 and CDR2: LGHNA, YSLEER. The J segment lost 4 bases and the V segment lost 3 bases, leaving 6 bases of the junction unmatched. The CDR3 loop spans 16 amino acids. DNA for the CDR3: TGCGCCAGCAGCCAGTACAGGGGGCAGGGCACCGGGGAGCTGTTTTTT. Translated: CASSQYRGQGTGELFF.